Below are 2 T cell receptor beta chains sequenced from a single sample in a study of blood T cell repertoires in COVID-19. Method: immunoSEQ multiplex PCR; TCRdb's copy keeps in-frame clones and lacks some. The data show fewer than 350,000 clones, with more than 80% seen just once and 4.1% held by the top ten. Sequences were obtained from PBMCs or T cells enriched from blood (not recorded which). The receptor source for this set is a woman in her twenties or thirties with acute COVID-19.

J is TRBJ2-7 and V is TRBV11-2; 7 nucleotides line up with TRBD2. Germline values: CDR1 SGHAT, CDR2 FQNNGV. The CDR3 extends over 14 amino acids. The J segment lost 3 bases and the V segment lost 1 base, leaving 3 bases of the junction unmatched. The CDR3 spells CASSLGGGLYEQYF. The CDR3 coding sequence is TGTGCCAGCAGCTTAGGGGGGGGTCTCTACGAGCAGTACTTC.

The chain has TRBV6-5 and TRBJ1-2; TRBD1 aligns across 8 bases. Per the germline V gene, CDR1 is MNHEY and CDR2 is SVGAGI. J gave up 4 bases and V 6 bases, and 7 bases lay outside the gene matches. The CDR3 runs 14 residues. As DNA, the CDR3 is TGTGCCAGCAGCCGGACAGGGCGCGGCTATGGCTACACCTTC. Encoded protein: CASSRTGRGYGYTF.